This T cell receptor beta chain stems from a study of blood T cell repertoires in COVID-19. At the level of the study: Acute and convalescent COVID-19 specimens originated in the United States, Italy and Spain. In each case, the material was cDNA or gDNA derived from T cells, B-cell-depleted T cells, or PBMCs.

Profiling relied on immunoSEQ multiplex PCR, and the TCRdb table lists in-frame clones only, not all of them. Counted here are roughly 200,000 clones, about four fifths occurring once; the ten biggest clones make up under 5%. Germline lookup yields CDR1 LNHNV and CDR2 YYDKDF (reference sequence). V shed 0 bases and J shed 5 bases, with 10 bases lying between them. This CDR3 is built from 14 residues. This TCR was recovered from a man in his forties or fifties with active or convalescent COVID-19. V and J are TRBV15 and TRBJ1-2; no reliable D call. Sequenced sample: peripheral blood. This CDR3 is CATSRDLERYGYTF. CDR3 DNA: TGTGCCACCAGCAGAGATTTGGAGAGGTATGGCTACACCTTC.